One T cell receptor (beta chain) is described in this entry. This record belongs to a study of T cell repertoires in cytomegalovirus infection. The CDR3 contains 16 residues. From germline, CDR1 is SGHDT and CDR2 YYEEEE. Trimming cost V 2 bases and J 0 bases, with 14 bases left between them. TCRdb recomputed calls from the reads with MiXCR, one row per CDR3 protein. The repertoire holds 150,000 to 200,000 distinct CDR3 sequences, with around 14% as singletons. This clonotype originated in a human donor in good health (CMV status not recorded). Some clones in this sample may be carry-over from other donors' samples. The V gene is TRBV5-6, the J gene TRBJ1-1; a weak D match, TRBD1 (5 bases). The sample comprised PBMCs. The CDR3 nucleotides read TGTGCCAGCAGCTTCTCTGGGACTGGGATGAACACTGAAGCTTTCTTT. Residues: CASSFSGTGMNTEAFF.